The rows below give T cell receptor beta chains drawn from one sample of a study of post-analysis software for immune sequencing data. TCRdb reprocessed the PCR reads via MiXCR and lists one record per CDR3 protein. The sample shows fewer than 850,000 distinct CDR3 sequences, roughly 50% of them seen only once. Material for sequencing was blood. The receptor set was obtained from a girl aged 10 to 17 with multiple sclerosis. The CDR3 runs from the conserved cysteine through the conserved F or W. Each record gives: V gene, clone size, D gene, J gene, CDR3 protein, CDR3 DNA. A D gene is named only where the DNA matches it firmly. Size is stated for part of the rows, as once, few or many counts, or as a class when the clone is expanded.

TRBV5-1	.	TRBD1	TRBJ1-1	CASSPRTGSMTEAFF	TGCGCCAGCAGCCCACGGACAGGGAGTATGACTGAAGCTTTCTTT
TRBV7-9	.	.	TRBJ2-1	CATGAGVLKKPSDEQFF	TGTGCCACGGGGGCGGGAGTTCTGAAGAAGCCAAGCGATGAGCAGTTCTTC
TRBV13	few	TRBD1	TRBJ1-2	CASSPGTVGYTF	TGTGCCAGCAGCCCGGGGACAGTTGGCTACACCTTC
TRBV29-1	.	.	TRBJ2-1	CSVEAGTGRSSGKVGDEQFF	TGCAGCGTTGAAGCAGGGACAGGGAGAAGTAGCGGGAAGGTCGGGGATGAGCAGTTCTTC
TRBV7-3	once	.	TRBJ2-1	CASSSGLWANERFF	TGTGCCAGCAGCTCAGGGCTGTGGGCCAATGAGCGGTTCTTC
TRBV7-2	few	.	TRBJ2-3	CASSQLPGLGTQYF	TGTGCCAGCAGCCAACTACCGGGTCTGGGTACGCAGTATTTT
TRBV20-1	.	TRBD2	TRBJ2-1	CSAGKAGVDNEQFF	TGCAGTGCGGGGAAAGCGGGAGTGGACAATGAGCAGTTCTTC
TRBV6-6	.	.	TRBJ2-3	CASSYFSSRQGTDTQYF	TGTGCCAGCAGTTACTTTTCCTCGCGGCAGGGCACAGATACGCAGTATTTT
TRBV6-1	few	TRBD2	TRBJ2-7	CASREWTSGRASRVQYF	TGTGCCAGCAGAGAATGGACTAGCGGGAGGGCCAGCAGAGTGCAGTACTTC
TRBV9	.	TRBD1	TRBJ1-3	CASSVGAGGSGNTIYF	TGTGCCAGCAGCGTAGGAGCAGGGGGCTCTGGAAACACCATATATTTT
TRBV7-8	.	.	TRBJ2-7	CASSSPPRPDYEQYF	TGTGCCAGCAGCTCGCCCCCACGGCCCGACTACGAGCAGTACTTC
TRBV15	.	TRBD2	TRBJ2-7	CATSRGRGLAGEQYF	TGTGCCACCAGCAGGGGAAGAGGACTAGCTGGCGAGCAGTACTTC
TRBV5-1	few	.	TRBJ2-6	CASSSGSLGSGANVLTF	TGCGCCAGCAGCTCAGGGAGTCTGGGGTCTGGGGCCAACGTCCTGACTTTC
TRBV18	few	TRBD1	TRBJ1-1	CASSRQGANTEAFF	TGTGCCAGCTCACGACAGGGGGCGAACACTGAAGCTTTCTTT
TRBV6-6	.	.	TRBJ2-5	CASSPGLMGPGWTQYF	TGTGCCAGCAGCCCCGGCCTAATGGGGCCGGGGTGGACCCAGTACTTC
TRBV5-7	.	TRBD1	TRBJ1-2	CAGSLEGAGNGYTF	TGTGCCGGCAGCTTAGAGGGGGCAGGAAATGGCTACACCTTC
TRBV7-9	.	TRBD2	TRBJ2-5	CASSSGTTLAETQYF	TGTGCCAGCAGCTCCGGGACTACTCTCGCGGAGACCCAGTACTTC
TRBV7-2	many	.	TRBJ2-5	CASSGDGTQYF	TGTGCCAGCAGCGGTGATGGGACCCAGTACTTC
TRBV5-1	.	TRBD2	TRBJ2-5	CASGILAGEGETQYF	TGCGCCAGCGGTATTCTAGCGGGAGAGGGAGAGACCCAGTACTTC
TRBV2	few	.	TRBJ1-2	CASSEEGTSGYTF	TGTGCCAGCAGTGAAGAGGGGACCAGTGGATACACCTTC
TRBV9	.	TRBD2	TRBJ2-1	CASSALAGGLMHEQFF	TGTGCCAGCAGCGCGTTAGCGGGAGGGCTAATGCATGAGCAGTTCTTC
TRBV15	.	.	TRBJ1-3	CATSREKGATGNTIYF	TGTGCCACCAGCAGAGAAAAGGGAGCAACTGGAAACACCATATATTTT
TRBV20-1	few	TRBD2	TRBJ2-5	CSARPTSGQETQYF	TGCAGTGCTAGGCCGACTAGCGGGCAAGAGACCCAGTACTTC
TRBV7-2	few	.	TRBJ1-2	CASSLVGYTF	TGTGCCAGCAGCCTAGTTGGCTACACCTTC
TRBV6-1	few	.	TRBJ2-7	CASTPLGQLEQYF	TGTGCCAGCACTCCCCTTGGGCAGTTGGAGCAGTACTTC
TRBV20-1	.	TRBD2	TRBJ2-7	CSVLLAGVRDEQYF	TGCAGTGTTTTACTAGCGGGAGTACGAGACGAGCAGTACTTC
TRBV9	few	.	TRBJ1-4	CASSAQGRPGEKLFF	TGTGCCAGCAGCGCACAGGGCAGACCGGGGGAAAAACTGTTTTTT
TRBV9	.	TRBD1	TRBJ2-5	CASSVGPGQGLETQYF	TGTGCCAGCAGCGTAGGTCCGGGACAGGGGCTTGAGACCCAGTACTTC